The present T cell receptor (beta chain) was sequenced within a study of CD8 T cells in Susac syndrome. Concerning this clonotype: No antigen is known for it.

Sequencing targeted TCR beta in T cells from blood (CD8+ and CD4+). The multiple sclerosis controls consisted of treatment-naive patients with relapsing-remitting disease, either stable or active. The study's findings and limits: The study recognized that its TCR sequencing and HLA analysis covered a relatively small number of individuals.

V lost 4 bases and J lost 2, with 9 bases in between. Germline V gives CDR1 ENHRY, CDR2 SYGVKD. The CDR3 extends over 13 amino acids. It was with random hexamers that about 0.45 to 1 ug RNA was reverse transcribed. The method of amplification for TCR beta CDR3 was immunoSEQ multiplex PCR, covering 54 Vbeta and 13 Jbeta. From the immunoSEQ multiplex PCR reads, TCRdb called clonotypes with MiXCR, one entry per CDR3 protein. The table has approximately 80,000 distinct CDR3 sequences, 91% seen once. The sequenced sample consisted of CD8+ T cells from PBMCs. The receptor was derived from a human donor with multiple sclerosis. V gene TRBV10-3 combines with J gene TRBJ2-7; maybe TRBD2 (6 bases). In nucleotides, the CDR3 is TGTGCCATCAGTGGTGGGAGGACCTACGAGCAGTACTTC. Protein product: CAISGGRTYEQYF.